Listed here are 11 T cell receptor beta chains from one sample, sequenced in a study of blood T cell repertoires in COVID-19 (TCRdb year 2020). The library was obtained by the immunoSEQ multiplex PCR assay. What TCRdb holds here is the immuneACCESS table cut down to in-frame rearrangements. Part of the clones is not present; checked against another copy, under half of the missing clones reflect an unresolved V gene, and the others are unexplained. Present in this sample are tens of thousands of clones, 78% of which were seen just once. The ten largest clonotypes hold 16% of the sample. Sequencing was done on a sample of peripheral blood. All receptors derive from a man between 65 and 80 years old with acute or convalescent COVID-19.

The chain is built from TRBV27 and TRBJ2-2, with D perhaps matching TRBD1 (5 bases). Germline CDR1 reads MNHEY; CDR2 reads SMNVEV (reference sequence). Trimming cost V 5 bases and J 4 bases, with 14 bases left between them. The CDR3 contains 15 residues. CDR3 DNA sequence: TGTGCCAGCAGTCCCTACGCAGGGCTCACCGGGGAGCTGTTTTTT. This translates into CASSPYAGLTGELFF.

The rearrangement links TRBV28 to TRBJ2-7; the match to TRBD2 covers 9 bases. Germline loops: CDR1 MDHEN, CDR2 SYDVKM. The CDR3 sequence is 13 residues long. V shed 2 bases, J shed 5 bases, and the junction held 1 base outside the gene matches. CDR3 loop: CASSLRTSDEQYF. CDR3 sequence (DNA): TGTGCCAGCAGTTTACGGACTAGCGACGAGCAGTACTTC.

The chain is built from TRBV6-5 and TRBJ1-6; D is uncertain. Per germline, CDR1 MNHEY and CDR2 SVGAGI. This CDR3 has 13 amino acids. The V end was cut by 6 bases, the J end by 8 bases, with 11 bases between. CDR3 sequence: CASSERIDSPLHF. The CDR3 DNA is TGTGCCAGCAGCGAGAGGATCGATTCACCCCTCCACTTT.

J is TRBJ1-2 and V is TRBV30; D may be TRBD1 (6 bases). Trimming stripped 8 bases from V and 3 bases from J, with 19 bases between. This CDR3 is 14 amino acids long. Germline V gene lookup returns CDR1 GTSNPN and CDR2 SVGIG (reference sequence). CDR3 in amino acids: CAGHTGGQYYGYTF. The CDR3 DNA follows: TGTGCCGGCCACACGGGGGGGCAGTACTATGGCTACACCTTC.

This clone was observed a few times. As DNA, the CDR3 is TGTGCCAGCAGTGTATCTAGCGGGGGCACAGATACGCAGTATTTT. Protein: CASSVSSGGTDTQYF. The V and J genes are TRBV6-4 and TRBJ2-3, with 9 bases lining up with TRBD2. The CDR3 loop spans 15 amino acids. In germline, CDR1 is MRHNA, CDR2 SNTAGT. V lost 4 bases and J lost 1; bases outside the gene matches: 3.

In its sample, this clone was seen a few times. The chain uses TRBV19 and TRBJ2-7, with 9 positions matching TRBD2. V lost 7 bases to trimming and J lost 5 bases; unmatched junction nucleotides: 12. Germline V lookup: CDR1 LNHDA, CDR2 SQIVND (reference sequence). The CDR3 runs 15 residues. CDR3 in amino acids: CASTPFAGGLDEQYF. CDR3 DNA sequence: TGTGCCAGTACCCCCTTTGCGGGGGGGCTCGACGAGCAGTACTTC.

The chain recombines TRBV27 with TRBJ1-1, with 8 positions matching TRBD1. The germline gives CDR1 MNHEY, CDR2 SMNVEV (reference sequence). The CDR3 length is 15 residues. J was trimmed by 1 base and V by 5 bases; bases with no gene match: 6. The CDR3 nucleotides are TGTGCCAGCAGTCCCTTAGGACAGGGGAACACTGAAGCTTTCTTT. Protein: CASSPLGQGNTEAFF.

The chain uses TRBV11-2 and TRBJ2-7; 9 nucleotides align to TRBD1. CDR3 length: 15 amino acids. Germline V gene data show CDR1 as SGHAT and CDR2 as FQNNGV. With V trimmed by 5 bases and J by 3 bases, 8 bases remained unmatched. The DNA for the CDR3 is TGTGCCAGCAGCCAGCCCGGGACAGGGAACTACGAGCAGTACTTC. Protein sequence: CASSQPGTGNYEQYF.

The chain has TRBV20-1 and TRBJ1-5; 9 nucleotides agree with TRBD1. The CDR3 runs 18 residues. V lost 3 bases and J lost 2; bases outside the gene matches: 14. Germline V CDR1 and CDR2: DFQATT, SNEGSKA (reference sequence). The DNA for the CDR3 is TGCAGTGCTAGTCCCCCTGACAGGGGGTTCGGGGGCAATCAGCCCCAGCATTTT. Its protein is CSASPPDRGFGGNQPQHF.

This chain connects TRBV10-2 to TRBJ2-1; D perhaps matches TRBD2 (5 bases). Germline loops: CDR1 WSHSY, CDR2 SAAADI. This CDR3 contains 14 residues. The V and J ends lost 6 bases and 0 bases respectively, with 9 bases between them. CDR3 protein: CASSGESSYNEQFF. In DNA form, the CDR3 reads TGCGCCAGCAGCGGGGAGAGCTCCTACAATGAGCAGTTCTTC.

The CDR3 nucleotides read TGCAGCGTTACCGACTGGAAATCCTACGAGCAGTACTTC. As protein: CSVTDWKSYEQYF. The chain couples TRBV29-1 to TRBJ2-7, with unresolved D. CDR1 and CDR2 (germline): SQVTM, ANQGSEA. The CDR3 length is 13 residues. With 5 bases removed from V and 1 base from J, the gap between germline ends came to 12 bases.